The TCR beta chain described here comes from a study of PD-1 blockade in classical Hodgkin lymphoma (dated by TCRdb to the early 2020s). General notes on the study: Nivolumab dosing was 3 mg/kg intravenously every 2 weeks, continuing until either disease progression or unacceptable toxicity. The study used TCR beta sequencing and CyTOF to define a peripheral blood immune signature of response to PD-1 blockade in classical Hodgkin lymphoma. Broader findings and caveats from the paper: The study was limited to a single clinical trial cohort, and causes of repertoire differences, possibly disease activity or prior therapy, remained undefined. Newly diagnosed patients were reported to have lower baseline TCR diversity than healthy donors, and relapsed/refractory patients were reported to have lower baseline TCR diversity still. Trial patients achieving complete response had baseline diversity similar to newly diagnosed patients, whereas partial responders and progressors had significantly lower diversity. By C4D1, a significant rise was seen in CD4+ TCR diversity but not in CD8+ TCR diversity (p=0.0027 vs p=0.16), and the rise was most apparent among complete responders (p=0.02). Patients starting nivolumab less than 1 year after ASCT had lower diversity and were excluded from later analyses to avoid confounding by immune reconstitution.

This sample's time point label indicates: cycle 1 day 1 (C1D1), immediately before nivolumab initiation. All trial patients had relapsed after autologous stem cell transplantation, with cohorts A, B and C differing in prior brentuximab vedotin exposure. The trial cohort was composed of 56 patients with relapsed/refractory classical Hodgkin lymphoma, for whom complete response, partial response or progressive disease was recorded as best overall response. Trial patients were treated with single-agent nivolumab in the multi-cohort phase II CheckMate 205 trial. An independent review committee assessed best overall response using the 2007 International Working Group response criteria. Trial PBMCs were obtained immediately prior to nivolumab initiation (C1D1) and on therapy at cycle 2 day 1 and cycle 4 day 1. After peripheral blood was drawn into 8 mL Vacutainer Cell Preparation Tubes, PBMCs were isolated by centrifugation and then cryopreserved.

This clone was seen a handful of times. Its binding antigen is unknown. The record has no base qualities; no much larger clone is one base away. Genomic DNA was extracted with the Qiagen DNeasy kit from unsorted PBMCs and from negatively selected CD4+ and CD8+ fractions. TCR beta CDR3 regions were amplified by immunoSEQ multiplex PCR using primers annealing to V and J segments. A synthetic immune receptor repertoire was used to minimize amplification bias, and any residual bias was removed computationally once sequencing was done. The authors' analysis ran thus. Repertoire diversity was quantified as the Shannon entropy index using custom Python scripts. The unsorted, CD4+ and CD8+ repertoires were each analyzed separately, with the exception of combined analyses, where CD4+ and CD8+ sequences were merged in silico. A clone was considered expanded if an increase in frequency of at least 2-fold after treatment relative to C1D1 was found, and a pseudocount of 0.5 was applied to clones undetected at baseline. Clones with 0 or 1 copy at C1D1 were defined as singleton clones, while clones with 2 or more copies were defined as non-singleton clones. Clones expanded in unsorted samples were annotated as CD4+, CD8+ or unknown by matching protein sequences in sorted samples from the same patient. Wilcoxon tests on paired samples were used to test diversity changes from C1D1 to C4D1. The source is immuneACCESS, and TCRdb retained only in-frame sequences with V and J called. Part of the clones is not carried over; for the studies checked, unresolved V genes explain less than half of this, and the remainder is unexplained. That table furnishes V, J and clone size, whereas the DNA furnished D and trimming. The sample table lists around 45,000 clones, 60% to 75% of them with a count of one. Of the sample, approximately 3% is held by the ten largest clones.

The TCR sequence derives from a human donor with classical Hodgkin lymphoma. The sample here was peripheral blood mononuclear cells (PBMCs), taken at baseline.

Here is the DNA: TGTGCCAGTAGTATAGACCGGTTCTGGGATCAGCCCCAGCATTTT. Its translation reads: CASSIDRFWDQPQHF. This chain joins TRBV19 to TRBJ1-5; no D gene can be assigned with confidence. The CDR3 holds 15 amino acids from the cysteine to the phenylalanine. Only the CDR3 part of the read is kept: 45 bases, read in frame from the first base. CDR1 and CDR2, per the germline V gene (reference sequence), are LNHDA and SQIVND. V is cut by 0 bases and J by 5 bases, and the space between the germline ends is 11 bases.